This is a list of T cell receptor beta chains from one sample in a study of OX40 agonist ivuxolimab in advanced cancers. The data were produced by immunoSEQ multiplex PCR, yet TCRdb's version contains in-frame clones alone and is incomplete. The data contain tens of thousands of clones, about 88% of them singletons. The specimen was CD4+ or CD8+ T cells sorted from blood, collected in a trial of the OX40 agonist ivuxolimab. These receptors originate from an adult with an advanced solid tumor such as melanoma, head and neck, liver or kidney cancer. CDR3s include the opening cysteine and the closing phenylalanine or tryptophan. The D gene is left open where the match is weak. Some rows have no size entry. The others give once, few or many, or a class for an expanded clone.

>-|TRBJ1-2|TRBV28|-
CASSSPGHDLYGYTF
>TRBD1|TRBJ1-5|TRBV7-8|-
CASSSPGDSVYSNQPQHF
>-|TRBJ2-2|TRBV13|-
CASSLRRGPTRTGELFF
>TRBD2|TRBJ2-1|TRBV7-9|-
CASTRTSGGGPYNEQFF
>-|TRBJ2-3|TRBV5-1|-
CASTSGSEPDTQYF
>-|TRBJ1-5|TRBV19|once
CASSIAQDQPQHF
>TRBD2|TRBJ2-7|TRBV5-1|-
CASSFWDAGGDEQYF
>TRBD1|TRBJ1-1|TRBV6-4|-
CASSASGTGAEAFF
>-|TRBJ1-4|TRBV15|-
CATSRVRAPPEEKLFF
>-|TRBJ2-3|TRBV19|-
CASSPPPGGPTDTQYF
>-|TRBJ2-7|TRBV4-2|-
CASSQYLGTLYEQYF
>-|TRBJ1-4|TRBV6-5|-
CASSIRDTEKLFF
>TRBD1|TRBJ1-1|TRBV10-3|-
CAITTGTGGSAEAFF
>-|TRBJ1-5|TRBV4-3|-
CASSQTHSGTNQPQHF
>TRBD2|TRBJ2-3|TRBV5-1|-
CASSSGLVGETDTQYF
>-|TRBJ2-7|TRBV15|-
CATSREVARANLPYEQYF
>-|TRBJ1-2|TRBV4-3|-
CASSLSRGLYGYTF
>TRBD2|TRBJ2-5|TRBV5-4|-
CASSTGTSGGPAETQYF
>-|TRBJ1-2|TRBV19|few
CASRRSVDGYTF
>-|TRBJ1-3|TRBV5-1|-
CASSLGTADSGNTIYF
>-|TRBJ2-5|TRBV10-3|-
CAITNTVQETQYF
>-|TRBJ1-2|TRBV9|-
CASSVRPGKDYGYTF
>TRBD1|TRBJ2-7|TRBV28|-
CASSQGGYGEQYF
>-|TRBJ2-5|TRBV5-1|-
CASSLAGTGLAWRETQYF
>-|TRBJ2-6|TRBV10-3|few
CAISEASTGANVLTF
>TRBD1|TRBJ2-5|TRBV5-1|-
CASSLSRDRYQETQYF
>-|TRBJ1-1|TRBV2|-
CASSEEAGFTEAFF
>TRBD1|TRBJ1-2|TRBV4-3|-
CASSQDTGQGYGYTF
>-|TRBJ1-1|TRBV6-1|-
CASRGGQIGLAFF
>TRBD1|TRBJ2-7|TRBV4-3|-
CASSQGTGYLGEQYF
>-|TRBJ2-3|TRBV7-8|-
CASSLEGGAGASTDTQYF
>-|TRBJ2-2|TRBV5-1|-
CASSRVSVGELFF
>-|TRBJ2-5|TRBV4-3|-
CASSPGPPGEGETQYF
>-|TRBJ1-1|TRBV19|-
CASRPQPGHTEAFF
>TRBD1|TRBJ2-5|TRBV29-1|-
CSAGQVSKTQYF
>-|TRBJ2-3|TRBV18|once
CASSPPGWEADTQYF
>-|TRBJ2-3|TRBV15|-
CATSSRQDTQYF
>TRBD1|TRBJ2-7|TRBV4-2|once
CASSGGTGDAYEQYF
>-|TRBJ2-3|TRBV19|-
CASSILRPKIADTQYF